This T cell receptor (beta chain) was recovered during a study of OX40 agonist ivuxolimab in advanced cancers. Turning to the study itself: Participants could have had prior anti-PD-1, anti-PD-L1 or anti-CTLA-4 therapy, and less than 45% had some.

Measured with immunoSEQ multiplex PCR; TCRdb has only the in-frame clones, and not every one. The sample has nearly 80,000 clones, 84% seen once. The table lists this clone with a count of one. V was cut by 5 bases and J by 4 bases, with 11 bases left in between. The CDR3 consists of 13 residues. Germline CDR1 is LNHDA and CDR2 is SQIVND (reference sequence). The specimen comprised CD4+ or CD8+ T cells sorted from blood, sampled in a trial of the OX40 agonist ivuxolimab. The sequence derives from an adult with an advanced solid tumor such as melanoma, head and neck, liver or kidney cancer. V usage is TRBV19 and J usage is TRBJ1-1; no clear D gene. The CDR3, as DNA: TGTGCCAGTAGTGTCGTAATGGGCACTGAAGCTTTCTTT. Its translation is CASSVVMGTEAFF.